These 8 T cell receptor beta chains came from one sample sequenced in a study of cytomegalovirus exposure and HLA in healthy donors. This table comes from immunoSEQ multiplex PCR, and its TCRdb copy is limited to in-frame clones, with some not included. The data contain about 220,000 clones, around nine tenths of them seen just once; the ten biggest clones take up more than 0.85%. The sequencing input was PBMCs. These receptors came from a woman between 18 and 29 years old in good health and CMV-seronegative.

The gene calls are TRBV6-6 and TRBJ1-6; D unclear. The V and J ends lost 0 bases and 11 bases respectively, with 8 bases between them. Germline assignment: CDR1 MNHNY and CDR2 SVGAGI (reference sequence). CDR3 length: 13 residues. The CDR3 sequence is CASSYSGEAPLHF. CDR3 bases: TGTGCCAGCAGTTACTCCGGGGAGGCACCCCTCCACTTT.

The chain employs TRBV4-1 and TRBJ2-5; D gene uncertain. The length of the CDR3 is 14 residues. V was trimmed by 2 bases and J by 0 bases, leaving 7 bases between them. Per germline, CDR1 MGHRA and CDR2 YSYEKL. CDR3 DNA sequence: TGCGCCAGCAGCCAACGGGTAAACCAAGAGACCCAGTACTTC. Its protein is CASSQRVNQETQYF.

This clone occurred once. The genes are TRBV14 and TRBJ2-1; no reliable D call. Germline V gives CDR1 SGHDN, CDR2 FVKESK. The length of the CDR3 is 13 residues. Trimming took 5 bases from V and 0 from J, leaving 5 bases between them. The CDR3 region is CASSASSYNEQFF. The CDR3 DNA reads as TGTGCCAGCAGCGCGAGCTCCTACAATGAGCAGTTCTTC.

In DNA, the CDR3 is TGTGCCAGCAGTGAAGGGGTCGGCAGGGGGCAGGTCGGAAAGACCCAGTACTTC. Its translation is CASSEGVGRGQVGKTQYF. The chain joins TRBV6-1 to TRBJ2-5, with 8 bases aligning to TRBD1. Trimming at V came to 1 base and at J to 6 bases, leaving 16 bases not matched to a gene. The CDR3 is made up of 18 amino acids. The germline V gene encodes CDR1 MNHNS and CDR2 SASEGT.

The V gene is TRBV7-8, the J gene TRBJ2-7, with 14 bases fitting TRBD2. CDR1 and CDR2 from the germline V gene are SGHVS and FQNEAQ. V trimming: 5 bases; J trimming: 2 bases; junction bases outside the gene matches: 2. The CDR3 has 15 amino acids. CDR3 in DNA: TGTGCCAGCAGCCTGACTAGCGGGAGGGCCTACGAGCAGTACTTC. Protein sequence: CASSLTSGRAYEQYF. Together with reference TRBV7-8 and TRBJ2-7, the CDR3 gives the full variable domain: GAGVSQSPRYKVAKRGQDVALRCDPISGHVSLFWYQQALGQGPEFLTYFQNEAQLDKSGLPSDRFFAERPEGSVSTLKIQRTQQEDSAVYLCASSLTSGRAYEQYFGPGTRLTVT.

The chain employs TRBV10-3 and TRBJ1-1; D unresolved. The CDR3 loop spans 14 amino acids. V lost 0 bases to trimming and J lost 10 bases, with 15 bases between them. Germline-derived CDR1 and CDR2 are ENHRY and SYGVKD. CDR3 loop: CAISESTRPSGAFF. CDR3 DNA: TGTGCCATCAGTGAGTCGACTCGGCCGTCGGGAGCTTTCTTT.

Only a few counts were recorded for this clone. The same CDR3 also results from other DNA sequences found in this sample. CDR3 bases: TGTGCCAGTAGTTTGGGACAGGGAAACACTGAAGCTTTCTTT. This sequence encodes CASSLGQGNTEAFF. The chain carries TRBV19 and TRBJ1-1, with 9 bases aligning to TRBD1. This CDR3 region has 14 residues. V lost 5 bases and J lost 2; bases outside the gene matches: 3. Germline CDR1 LNHDA, CDR2 SQIVND (reference sequence).

Note on this clone: Other DNA sequences in this sample translate to the same CDR3. The J gene is TRBJ1-1, the V gene TRBV5-4, with 7 bases fitting TRBD1. The germline V gene encodes CDR1 SGHNT and CDR2 YYREEE (reference sequence). The CDR3 has 12 residues. Trimming at V came to 4 bases and at J to 5 bases, leaving 2 bases not matched to a gene. The CDR3 here is CASSPGGTEAFF. As DNA, the CDR3 is TGTGCCAGCAGCCCAGGGGGGACTGAAGCTTTCTTT.